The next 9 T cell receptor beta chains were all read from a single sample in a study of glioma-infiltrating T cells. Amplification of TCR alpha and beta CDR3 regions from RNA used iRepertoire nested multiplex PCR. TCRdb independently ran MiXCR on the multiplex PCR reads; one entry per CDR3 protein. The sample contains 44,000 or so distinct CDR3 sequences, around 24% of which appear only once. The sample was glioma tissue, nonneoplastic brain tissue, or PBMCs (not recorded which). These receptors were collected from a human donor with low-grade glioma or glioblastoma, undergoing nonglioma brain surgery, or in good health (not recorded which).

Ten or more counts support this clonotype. The CDR3 sequence is CATVPGGPDTQYF. CDR3 DNA sequence: TGTGCCACCGTTCCAGGGGGGCCAGATACGCAGTATTTT. This chain connects TRBV7-9 to TRBJ2-3; TRBD1 might be the D (7 bases). The V gene lost 10 bases and the J gene lost 4 bases, with 15 bases spanning the gap. From germline, CDR1 is SEHNR and CDR2 FQNEAQ (reference sequence). CDR3 length: 13 residues.

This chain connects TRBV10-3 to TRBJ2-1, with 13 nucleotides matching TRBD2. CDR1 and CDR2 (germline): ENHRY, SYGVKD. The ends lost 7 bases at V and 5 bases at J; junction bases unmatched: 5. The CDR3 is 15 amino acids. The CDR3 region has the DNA TGTGCCATCACTGACGGGACTAGCGGGAACAATGAGCAGTTCTTC. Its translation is CAITDGTSGNNEQFF.

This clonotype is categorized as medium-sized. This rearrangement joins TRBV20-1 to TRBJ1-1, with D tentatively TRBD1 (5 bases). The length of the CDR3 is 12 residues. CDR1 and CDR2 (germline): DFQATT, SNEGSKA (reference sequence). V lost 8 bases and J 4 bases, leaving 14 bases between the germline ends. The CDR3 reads CSTTGRSTEAFF. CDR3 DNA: TGCAGTACCACAGGCAGATCCACTGAAGCTTTCTTT.

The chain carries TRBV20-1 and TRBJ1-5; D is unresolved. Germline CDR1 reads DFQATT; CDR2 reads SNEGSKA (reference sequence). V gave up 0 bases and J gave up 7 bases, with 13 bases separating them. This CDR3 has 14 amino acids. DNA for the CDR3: TGCAGTGCTAGAGATGGGCGCCTCGGGCAGCCCCAGCATTTT. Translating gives CSARDGRLGQPQHF.

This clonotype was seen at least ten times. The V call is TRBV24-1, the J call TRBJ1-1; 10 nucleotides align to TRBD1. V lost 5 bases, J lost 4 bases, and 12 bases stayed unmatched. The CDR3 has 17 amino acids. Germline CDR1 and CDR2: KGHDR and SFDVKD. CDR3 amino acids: CATSVLDRGLRSTEAFF. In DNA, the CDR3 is TGTGCCACCAGTGTTCTAGACAGGGGGCTAAGAAGCACTGAAGCTTTCTTT.

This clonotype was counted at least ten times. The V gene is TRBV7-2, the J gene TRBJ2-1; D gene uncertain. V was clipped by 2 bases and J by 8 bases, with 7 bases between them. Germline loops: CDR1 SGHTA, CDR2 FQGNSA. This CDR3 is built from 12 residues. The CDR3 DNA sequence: TGTGCCAGCAGCTTAACGCGCGATGAGCAGTTCTTC. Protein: CASSLTRDEQFF.

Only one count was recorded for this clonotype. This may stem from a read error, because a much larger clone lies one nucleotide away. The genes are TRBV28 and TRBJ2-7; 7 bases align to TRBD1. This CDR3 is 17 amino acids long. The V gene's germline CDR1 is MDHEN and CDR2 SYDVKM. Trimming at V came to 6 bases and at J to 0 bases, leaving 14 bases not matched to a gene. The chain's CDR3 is CASSQAWARGSSYEQYF. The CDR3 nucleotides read TGTGCCAGCAGCCAGGCCTGGGCCAGGGGGAGCTCCTACGAGCAGTACTTC.

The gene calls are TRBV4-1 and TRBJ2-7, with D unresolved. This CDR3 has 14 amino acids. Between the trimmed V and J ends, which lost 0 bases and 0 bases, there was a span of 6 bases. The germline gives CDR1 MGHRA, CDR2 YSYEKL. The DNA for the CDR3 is TGCGCCAGCAGCCAAGACGCAATCTCCTACGAGCAGTACTTC. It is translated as CASSQDAISYEQYF.

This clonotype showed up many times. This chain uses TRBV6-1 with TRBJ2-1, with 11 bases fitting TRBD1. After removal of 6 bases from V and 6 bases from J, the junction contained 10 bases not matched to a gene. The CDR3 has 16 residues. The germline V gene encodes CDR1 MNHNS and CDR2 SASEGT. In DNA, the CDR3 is TGTGCCAGCAGCCAAGGACAGGGGGCGATTCCCAATGAGCAGTTCTTC. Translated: CASSQGQGAIPNEQFF.